This entry lists 10 T cell receptor beta chains sequenced from one sample in a study of shared clonotypes between healthy human individuals. Libraries were prepared by immunoSEQ multiplex PCR; TCRdb keeps only in-frame clonotypes and omits some of them. Seen here are approximately 330,000 clones, roughly 80% observed once, and the top ten hold roughly a tenth. Sequencing input: memory CD4+ T cells sorted from blood. The subset: CD45RA-negative fraction. These receptors came from a man between 25 and 39 years old in good health.

This clone was seen a handful of times. DNA of the CDR3: TGTGCCAGCAGCGTAGCTCGGGGCTCCTACAATGAGCAGTTCTTC. Translation gives CASSVARGSYNEQFF. This sequence joins TRBV9 and TRBJ2-1; a possible D gene is TRBD2 (5 bases). Germline V gene lookup returns CDR1 SGDLS and CDR2 YYNGEE. The CDR3 is 15 amino acids. V was pared by 0 bases and J by 0 bases, with 7 bases between. Filled out from reference TRBV9 and TRBJ2-1, the complete variable domain reads DSGVTQTPKHLITATGQRVTLRCSPRSGDLSVYWYQQSLDQGLQFLIQYYNGEERAKGNILERFSAQQFPDLHSELNLSSLELGDSALYFCASSVARGSYNEQFFGPGTRLTVL.

The chain links TRBV7-8 to TRBJ1-2; D perhaps matches TRBD1 (6 bases). Germline V gives CDR1 SGHVS, CDR2 FQNEAQ. The CDR3 has 15 residues. V was clipped by 4 bases and J by 4 bases, with 16 bases between them. CDR3 bases: TGTGCCAGCAGCTCCCCGGGGGGCGGTAGCTATGGCTACACCTTC. Its translation is CASSSPGGGSYGYTF. The complete variable domain, with remaining parts taken from reference TRBV7-8 and TRBJ1-2, reads GAGVSQSPRYKVAKRGQDVALRCDPISGHVSLFWYQQALGQGPEFLTYFQNEAQLDKSGLPSDRFFAERPEGSVSTLKIQRTQQEDSAVYLCASSSPGGGSYGYTFGSGTRLTVV.

This clone appeared a few times. CDR3 residues: CASSERPGLASNEQFF. For the CDR3, the DNA is TGTGCCAGCAGCGAGAGGCCGGGACTAGCGAGCAATGAGCAGTTCTTC. The J gene is TRBJ2-1, the V gene TRBV9; TRBD2 matches at 10 bases. This CDR3 is built from 16 residues. Per germline, CDR1 SGDLS and CDR2 YYNGEE. The trim removed 3 bases at V and 6 bases at J, leaving 9 bases unmatched.

The V and J genes are TRBV10-1 and TRBJ2-7; the match to TRBD2 covers 10 bases. CDR1 WNHNN and CDR2 SYGVQD come from the germline V gene (reference sequence). The length of the CDR3 is 12 residues. V shed 6 bases, J shed 9 bases, and the junction held 5 bases outside the gene matches. The CDR3 here is CASRRTSGGQYF. DNA for the CDR3: TGCGCCAGCAGAAGGACTAGCGGAGGGCAGTACTTC.

This clone was observed a handful of times. This chain links TRBV5-1 with TRBJ1-1; 9 bases map to TRBD1. The CDR3 has 14 amino acids. The V segment lost 4 bases and the J segment 5 bases; nucleotides outside the gene matches: 6. The germline V gene encodes CDR1 SGHRS and CDR2 YFSETQ. The CDR3: CASSAQTGGTEAFF. The CDR3 DNA is TGCGCCAGCAGCGCCCAGACAGGGGGTACTGAAGCTTTCTTT.

The chain combines TRBV29-1 with TRBJ2-7, with D perhaps TRBD1 (6 bases). Trimming cost V 4 bases and J 3 bases, with 13 bases left between them. The CDR3 has 13 residues. Germline loops: CDR1 SQVTM, CDR2 ANQGSEA. The CDR3 DNA follows: TGCAGCGTTGCCCGGACAGAGGACTACGAGCAGTACTTC. The encoded protein is CSVARTEDYEQYF.

The chain uses TRBV5-1 and TRBJ2-1; D not resolved. Germline V gene sequence: CDR1 SGHRS, CDR2 YFSETQ. Trimming removed 4 bases from V and 8 bases from J, with 7 bases in between. The CDR3 length is 11 residues. The CDR3 spells CASSIHHEQFF. The CDR3 DNA sequence: TGCGCCAGCAGCATCCACCATGAGCAGTTCTTC. Variable domain in full (rest from reference TRBV5-1 and TRBJ2-1): KAGVTQTPRYLIKTRGQQVTLSCSPISGHRSVSWYQQTPGQGLQFLFEYFSETQRNKGNFPGRFSGRQFSNSRSEMNVSTLELGDSALYLCASSIHHEQFFGPGTRLTVL.

In its sample, this clone was seen once. The chain recombines TRBV2 with TRBJ2-3; D not certain. The V end was cut by 8 bases, the J end by 2 bases, with 11 bases between. The CDR3 is 13 residues long. Per the germline V gene, CDR1 is SNHLY and CDR2 is FYNNEI. The CDR3 nucleotides read TGTGCCAGCCTGGGCGACTTCACAGATACGCAGTATTTT. Amino acid sequence: CASLGDFTDTQYF.

The chain links TRBV10-3 to TRBJ1-4; D call uncertain. The germline V gene has CDR1 ENHRY and CDR2 SYGVKD. The V gene lost 6 bases and the J gene lost 4 bases, with 12 bases spanning the gap. The CDR3 covers 14 residues. CDR3 bases: TGTGCCATCAGCGATCCCCGGGGTAATGAAAAACTGTTTTTT. It is translated as CAISDPRGNEKLFF.

This chain joins TRBV7-8 and TRBJ2-1; TRBD2 agrees at 9 bases. The CDR3 is made up of 18 amino acids. V shed 4 bases, J shed 7 bases, and the junction held 17 bases outside the gene matches. CDR1 and CDR2 (germline): SGHVS, FQNEAQ. Written as DNA, the CDR3 is TGTGCCAGCAGCTCCTTTATGGTGCGGGAGGGCCGTAAAAATGAGCAGTTCTTC. Its protein is CASSSFMVREGRKNEQFF. Drawing the rest from reference TRBV7-8 and TRBJ2-1, the complete variable domain is GAGVSQSPRYKVAKRGQDVALRCDPISGHVSLFWYQQALGQGPEFLTYFQNEAQLDKSGLPSDRFFAERPEGSVSTLKIQRTQQEDSAVYLCASSSFMVREGRKNEQFFGPGTRLTVL.